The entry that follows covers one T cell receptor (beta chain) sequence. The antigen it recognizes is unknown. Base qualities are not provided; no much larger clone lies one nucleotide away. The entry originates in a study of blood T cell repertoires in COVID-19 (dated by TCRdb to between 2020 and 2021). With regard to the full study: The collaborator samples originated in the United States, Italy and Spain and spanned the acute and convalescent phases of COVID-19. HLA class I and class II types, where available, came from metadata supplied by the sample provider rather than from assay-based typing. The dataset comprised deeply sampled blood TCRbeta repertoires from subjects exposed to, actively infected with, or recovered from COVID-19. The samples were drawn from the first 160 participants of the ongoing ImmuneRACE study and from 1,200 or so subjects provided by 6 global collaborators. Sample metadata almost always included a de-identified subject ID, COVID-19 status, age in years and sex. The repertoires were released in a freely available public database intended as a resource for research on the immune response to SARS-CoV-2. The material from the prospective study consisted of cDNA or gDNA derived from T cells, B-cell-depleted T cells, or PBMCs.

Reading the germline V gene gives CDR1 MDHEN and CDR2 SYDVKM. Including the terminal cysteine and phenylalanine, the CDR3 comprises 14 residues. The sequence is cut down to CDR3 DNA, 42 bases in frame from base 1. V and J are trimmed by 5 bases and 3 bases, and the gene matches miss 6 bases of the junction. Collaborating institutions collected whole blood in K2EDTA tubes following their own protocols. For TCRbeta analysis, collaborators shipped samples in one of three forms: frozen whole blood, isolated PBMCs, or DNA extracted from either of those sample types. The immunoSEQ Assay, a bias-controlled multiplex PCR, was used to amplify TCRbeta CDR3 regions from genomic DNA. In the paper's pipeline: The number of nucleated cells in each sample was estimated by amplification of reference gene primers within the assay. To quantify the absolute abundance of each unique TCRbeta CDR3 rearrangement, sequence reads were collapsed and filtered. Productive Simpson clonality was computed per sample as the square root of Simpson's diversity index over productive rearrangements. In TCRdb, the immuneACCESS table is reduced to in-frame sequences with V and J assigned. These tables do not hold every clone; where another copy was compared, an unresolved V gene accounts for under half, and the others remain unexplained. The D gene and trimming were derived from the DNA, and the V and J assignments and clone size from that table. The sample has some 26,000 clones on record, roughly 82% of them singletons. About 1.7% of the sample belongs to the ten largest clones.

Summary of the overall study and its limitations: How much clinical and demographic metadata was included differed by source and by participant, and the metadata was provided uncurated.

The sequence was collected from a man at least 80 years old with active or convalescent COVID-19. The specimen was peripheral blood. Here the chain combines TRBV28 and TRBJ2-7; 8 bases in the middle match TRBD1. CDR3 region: CASSIGTGIYEQYF. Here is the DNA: TGTGCCAGCAGTATCGGGACAGGTATCTACGAGCAGTACTTC.